This entry features one T cell receptor beta chain sequence. The CDR3 consists of 17 residues. V was pared by 3 bases and J by 5 bases, with 13 bases of the junction left unmatched. In germline, CDR1 is SGHVS, CDR2 FNYEAQ. Every subset's genomic DNA went evenly onto several immunoSEQ plates. Tens of thousands of T cell genomes, or 250 to 300 ng DNA, went into replicate PCRs of unsorted PBMC. Sequencing was performed with immunoSEQ multiplex PCR; in TCRdb, only in-frame clones are kept and a portion is missing. The table shows about 490,000 clones, with about 79% occurring only once. The data derive from a study of shared clonotypes between healthy human individuals. Adult Caucasians living in Nashville, Tennessee made up all of the donors.

Material: PBMCs. The source of this sequence is a middle-aged woman in good health. Some clones in this sample may be carry-over from other donors' samples. The chain is built from TRBV7-6 and TRBJ2-5; TRBD2 matches 9 bases. CDR3 in DNA: TGTGCCAGCAGCTTCAGAATGGCGGGAGGGATCGGGGAGACCCAGTACTTC. It translates to CASSFRMAGGIGETQYF.